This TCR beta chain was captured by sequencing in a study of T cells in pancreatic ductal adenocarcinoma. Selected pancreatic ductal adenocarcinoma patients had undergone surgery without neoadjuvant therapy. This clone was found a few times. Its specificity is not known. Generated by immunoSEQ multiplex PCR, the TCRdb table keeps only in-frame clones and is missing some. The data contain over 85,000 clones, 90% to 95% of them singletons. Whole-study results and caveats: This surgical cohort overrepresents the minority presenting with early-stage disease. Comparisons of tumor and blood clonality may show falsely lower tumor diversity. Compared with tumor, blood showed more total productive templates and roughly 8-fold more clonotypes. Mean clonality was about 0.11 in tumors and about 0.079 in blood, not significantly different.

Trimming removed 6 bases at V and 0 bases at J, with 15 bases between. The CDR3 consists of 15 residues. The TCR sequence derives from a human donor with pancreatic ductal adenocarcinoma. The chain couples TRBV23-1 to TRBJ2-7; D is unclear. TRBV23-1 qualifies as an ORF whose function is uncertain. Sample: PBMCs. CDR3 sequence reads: CASSQNLASSYEQYF. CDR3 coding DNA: TGCGCCAGCAGCCAAAACCTTGCTAGCTCCTACGAGCAGTACTTC.